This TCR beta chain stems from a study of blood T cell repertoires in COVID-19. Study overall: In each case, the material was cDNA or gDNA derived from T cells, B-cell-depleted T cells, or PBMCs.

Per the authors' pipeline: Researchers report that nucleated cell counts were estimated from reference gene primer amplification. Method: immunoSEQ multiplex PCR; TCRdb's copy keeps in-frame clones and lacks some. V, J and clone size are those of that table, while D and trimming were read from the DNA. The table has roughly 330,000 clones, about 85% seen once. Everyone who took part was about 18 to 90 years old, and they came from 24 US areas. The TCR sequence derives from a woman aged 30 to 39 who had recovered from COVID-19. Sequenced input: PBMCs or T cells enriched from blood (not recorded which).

For the CDR3, the DNA is TGTGCCTGGAGCCGTCTTGGGACATCAACTAATGAAAAACTGTTTTTT. Amino acid sequence: CAWSRLGTSTNEKLFF. The gene calls are TRBV30 and TRBJ1-4; D is possibly TRBD1 (6 bases). Between the trimmed V and J ends, which lost 3 bases and 0 bases, there was a span of 14 bases. This CDR3 contains 16 residues. The germline gives CDR1 GTSNPN, CDR2 SVGIG (reference sequence).